The 5 T cell receptor beta chains below were found in one sample sequenced in a study of a mutant IDH1 vaccine in newly diagnosed glioma. No antigen has been identified for these receptors. Only in-frame clones appear in the TCRdb table, and some are missing; sequencing was by immunoSEQ multiplex PCR. Found here are nearly 30,000 clones, about 85% of them singletons; the top ten hold approximately 3.3%. Time point here: week 5, during vaccination. Topical imiquimod accompanied each vaccine dose, which consisted of 300 ug of mutant IDH1 20-mer peptide. Here the sequenced sample was peripheral blood mononuclear cells (PBMCs), taken from a glioma patient whose treatment included an IDH1 peptide vaccine. These receptors were collected from a woman in her forties with glioma. Some clones in this sample may be carry-over from other donors' samples.

The J gene is TRBJ1-2, the V gene TRBV28, with 8 bases that match TRBD1. Germline assignment: CDR1 MDHEN and CDR2 SYDVKM. CDR3 length: 13 amino acids. The trim removed 6 bases at V and 6 bases at J, leaving 6 bases unmatched. CDR3 sequence reads: CASRPDREDGYTF. The CDR3 DNA reads TGTGCCAGCAGACCGGACAGGGAGGATGGCTACACCTTC.

The chain employs TRBV29-1 and TRBJ2-1, with 13 bases aligning to TRBD2. Germline assignment: CDR1 SQVTM and CDR2 ANQGSEA. This CDR3 contains 12 residues. With 6 bases clipped from V and 9 bases from J, the junction kept 2 bases outside the gene matches. The CDR3 bases are TGCAGCGTCGGGACTAGCGGGACTGAGCAGTTCTTC. Residues: CSVGTSGTEQFF.

The chain joins TRBV28 to TRBJ2-3; no firm D call. The V gene's germline CDR1 is MDHEN and CDR2 SYDVKM. The CDR3 is made up of 14 amino acids. Deletions cut 4 bases from V and 6 bases from J, with 14 bases between. CDR3 amino acids: CASSSRADWDTQYF. Written as DNA, the CDR3 is TGTGCCAGCAGTTCCCGGGCCGACTGGGATACGCAGTATTTT. Supplemented by reference TRBV28 and TRBJ2-3, the full variable domain reads DVKVTQSSRYLVKRTGEKVFLECVQDMDHENMFWYRQDPGLGLRLIYFSYDVKMKEKGDIPEGYSVSREKKERFSLILESASTNQTSMYLCASSSRADWDTQYFGPGTRLTVL.

V and J are TRBV27 and TRBJ2-7; D not certain. This CDR3 comprises 13 residues. Germline-derived CDR1 and CDR2 are MNHEY and SMNVEV (reference sequence). The germline V and J ends were trimmed by 3 bases and 4 bases, with 10 bases remaining between them. The CDR3 sequence is CASSFSQRYEQYF. In DNA form, the CDR3 reads TGTGCCAGCAGTTTTAGTCAGAGATACGAGCAGTACTTC.

The rearrangement links TRBV6-5 to TRBJ1-6; 8 bases fit TRBD1. Trimming took 7 bases from V and 9 from J; bases not matched to a gene: 11. This CDR3 contains 15 residues. Germline assignment: CDR1 MNHEY and CDR2 SVGAGI. Here the CDR3 reads CASTLTGTGPSPLHF. The DNA for the CDR3 is TGTGCCAGCACCTTAACCGGGACAGGACCTTCACCCCTCCACTTT.